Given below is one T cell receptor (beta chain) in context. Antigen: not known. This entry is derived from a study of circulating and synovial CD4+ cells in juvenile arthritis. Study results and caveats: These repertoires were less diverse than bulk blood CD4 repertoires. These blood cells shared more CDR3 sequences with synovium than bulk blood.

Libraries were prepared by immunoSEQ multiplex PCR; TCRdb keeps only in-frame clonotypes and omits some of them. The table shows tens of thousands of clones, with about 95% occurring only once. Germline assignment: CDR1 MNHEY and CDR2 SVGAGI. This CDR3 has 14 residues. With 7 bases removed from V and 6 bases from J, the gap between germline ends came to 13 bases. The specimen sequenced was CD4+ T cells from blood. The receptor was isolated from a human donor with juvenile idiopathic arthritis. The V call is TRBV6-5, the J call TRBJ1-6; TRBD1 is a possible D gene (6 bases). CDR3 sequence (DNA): TGTGCCAGCACCAGGGGACGGCTTAATTCACCCCTCCACTTT. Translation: CASTRGRLNSPLHF.